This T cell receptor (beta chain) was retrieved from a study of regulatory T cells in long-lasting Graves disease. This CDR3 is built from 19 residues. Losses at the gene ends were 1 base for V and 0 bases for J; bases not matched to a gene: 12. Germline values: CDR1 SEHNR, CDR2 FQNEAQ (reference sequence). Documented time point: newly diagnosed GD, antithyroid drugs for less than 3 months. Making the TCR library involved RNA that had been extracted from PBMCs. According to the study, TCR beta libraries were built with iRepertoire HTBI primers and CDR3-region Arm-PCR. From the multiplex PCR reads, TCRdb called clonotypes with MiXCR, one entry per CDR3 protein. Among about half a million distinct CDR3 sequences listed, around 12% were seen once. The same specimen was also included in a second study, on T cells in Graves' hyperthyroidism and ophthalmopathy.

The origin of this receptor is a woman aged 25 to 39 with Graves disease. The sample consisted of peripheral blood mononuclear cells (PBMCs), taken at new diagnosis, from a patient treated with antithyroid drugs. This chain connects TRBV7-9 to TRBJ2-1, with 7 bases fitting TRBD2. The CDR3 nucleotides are TGTGCCAGCAGCTTAGAGTGGGGCTTGGCGGGAGACTCCTACAATGAGCAGTTCTTC. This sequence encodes CASSLEWGLAGDSYNEQFF.